The sequence of this TCR beta chain was determined in a study of CD8 T cells in Susac syndrome. Study background: Active disease was present in six of the sequenced Susac syndrome patients, and remission in under 10. Findings and limits, study-wide: CD8+ clonal expansion in Susac was maximal in TEMRA cells and in active patients.

Negative isolation yielded CD8+ and CD4+ T cells; FACS enriched TEMRA cells. Details on this clonotype: The antigen is unknown.

The germline V gene encodes CDR1 MNHEY and CDR2 SVGEGT. CDR3 length: 14 amino acids. Trimming left V 6 bases short and J 0 bases short, with 9 bases between. It was with random hexamers that about 0.45 to 1 ug RNA was reverse transcribed. TCRdb reanalysed the immunoSEQ multiplex PCR reads using MiXCR and keeps one entry per CDR3 protein. The sample includes tens of thousands of distinct CDR3 sequences, around 94% of them seen just once. This chain joins TRBV6-2 or TRBV6-3 and TRBJ2-4; D remains ambiguous. This TCR was recovered from a human donor with Susac syndrome. Sequencing was performed on CD8+ T cells from PBMCs. The CDR3 sequence: CASRDDGAKNIQYF. The CDR3 bases are TGTGCCAGCAGAGATGACGGAGCCAAAAACATTCAGTACTTC.